These T cell receptor beta chains were read from a single sample in a study of long-term antiretroviral therapy in people with HIV. Profiling relied on immunoSEQ multiplex PCR, and the TCRdb table lists in-frame clones only, not all of them. Seen here are roughly 20,000 clones, about 89% observed once, and the top ten hold roughly a tenth. Sequenced material: unsorted PBMCs, taken 0.5 years after starting antiretroviral therapy. The receptor set was obtained from a man aged 40-49 years with HIV. CDR3s include the opening cysteine and the closing phenylalanine or tryptophan. D genes are given only for firm matches. Clone size is shown for a subset of rows, as once, few, many or a class of expanded clone.

>NA|TRBV7-8|TRBJ2-5|NA
TGTGCCAGCAGCTTAGGATTGCGTCCGCGCCCGGACTTGGTGGAGACCCAGTACTTC
CASSLGLRPRPDLVETQYF
>NA|TRBV7-3|TRBJ1-3|NA
TGTGCCAGCAGCTTATGGGGGGGCTCTGGAAACACCATATATTTT
CASSLWGGSGNTIYF
>NA|TRBV28|TRBJ1-2|TRBD1
TGTGCCAGCAGTTTAGGGACAGGGAATGGCTACACCTTC
CASSLGTGNGYTF
>NA|TRBV6-1|TRBJ1-1|TRBD1
TGTGCCAGCAGTGCAAGACAGGGCCACACTGAAGCTTTCTTT
CASSARQGHTEAFF
>NA|TRBV15|TRBJ2-7|NA
TGTGCCACCAGCAGATCGGGAAACTCCTACGAGCAGTACTTC
CATSRSGNSYEQYF
>NA|TRBV2|TRBJ2-5|NA
TGTGCCAGCCGGGGAGGACAGGTGGGAGGAACCCAGTACTTC
CASRGGQVGGTQYF
>once|TRBV7-2|TRBJ1-1|NA
TGTGCCAGCAGCTTTTCCCCGATGGACACTGAAGCTTTCTTT
CASSFSPMDTEAFF
>NA|TRBV29-1|TRBJ2-7|NA
TGCAGCGTTGACGAGGGGGTCAGTCACGAGCAGTACTTC
CSVDEGVSHEQYF
>NA|TRBV5-1|TRBJ2-2|NA
TGCGCCAGCAGCTTGGCCCGCTCGGCCGGGGAGCTGTTTTTT
CASSLARSAGELFF
>once|TRBV19|TRBJ2-3|TRBD2
TGTGCCAGTAGTATAGCGCTCGGAAGCGGGAATCCAGATACGCAGTATTTT
CASSIALGSGNPDTQYF
>once|TRBV7-8|TRBJ1-2|NA
TGTGCCAGCAGCTTTTTGAGGGAAAACTATGGCTACACCTTC
CASSFLRENYGYTF
>NA|TRBV7-8|TRBJ2-7|NA
TGTGCCAGCAGCTCACCGGGACCCGATTACGAGCAGTACTTC
CASSSPGPDYEQYF
>NA|TRBV6-1|TRBJ2-3|TRBD1
TGTGCCAGCAGTGAAATCGGACAGGGCGTAACAGATACGCAGTATTTT
CASSEIGQGVTDTQYF
>NA|TRBV5-1|TRBJ2-7|NA
TGCGCCAGCAGCCATCCTGGGTCCTACGAGCAGTACTTC
CASSHPGSYEQYF
>few|TRBV27|TRBJ2-7|NA
TGTGCCAGCAGTTTAGGGGGCGAGCAGTACTTC
CASSLGGEQYF
>NA|TRBV19|TRBJ2-7|TRBD1
TGTGCCAGTAGTAGTCGACCTCCCGGGACAGGGGGACAGGTCGAGCAGTACTTC
CASSSRPPGTGGQVEQYF
>NA|TRBV6-4|TRBJ2-3|NA
TGTGCCAGCAGTGACAGGAGCGGGAGCACAGATACGCAGTATTTT
CASSDRSGSTDTQYF